What follows is one TCR delta chain and its context. Its antigen remains unidentified. The germline gives CDR1 TSWWSYY, CDR2 QGS. Trimming removed 5 bases from V and 0 bases from J; junction bases left unmatched: 15. This CDR3 spans 18 amino acids. These data come from a study of Vδ1+ human thymocytes. The study's findings and limits: In the thymus, TRG and TRD repertoires looked highly polyclonal with Gaussian CDR3 lengths.

RNA was extracted from the cells and then reverse transcribed. CDR3 amplicons came from multiplex PCR with pooled V-gene forward and constant-region reverse primers. TCRdb processed the multiplex PCR reads again with the CATT caller. The sample consists of more than 45,000 delta-chain clones, around 16% of them appearing once. Sequenced material: Vdelta1+ gamma-delta thymocytes from the thymus. Subset of the sample: FACS-sorted CD3+ TCRalphabeta- TCRVdelta1+ TCRVdelta2- thymocytes. This chain uses TRDV1 with TRDJ1; 7 nucleotides agree with TRDD3. This clonotype was obtained from a girl under three years old who had congenital heart surgery. CDR3 DNA: TGTGCTCTTGGGACCGTTCCTGCTCCTGGGGGGTACACCGATAAACTCATCTTT. It is translated as CALGTVPAPGGYTDKLIF.